This TCR beta chain was sequenced in a study of early T cells in non-severe SARS-CoV-2 infection. The V gene lost 5 bases and the J gene lost 1 base, with 13 bases spanning the gap. Germline V gives CDR1 LNHDA, CDR2 SQIVND (reference sequence). This CDR3 has 15 residues. This clonotype was counted a few times. The antigen is undetermined. Study results and limitations: There was a bias toward anti-spike CD8 responses in VDJdb matching, which missed private and CD4 specificities.

Individual cDNA molecules received unique molecular identifiers during library preparation. TCRdb recomputed calls from the 5' RACE reads with MiXCR, one row per CDR3 protein. The sample records tens of thousands of distinct CDR3 sequences, under 15% being singletons. The sample here was whole blood, taken at baseline. The chain links TRBV19 to TRBJ2-3; perhaps TRBD2 as D (7 bases). This receptor was obtained from an adult who was a healthcare worker with PCR-confirmed SARS-CoV-2 infection or an uninfected control (not recorded which). DNA for the CDR3: TGTGCCAGTAGTCCAAGGGGGGGACGCACAGATACGCAGTATTTT. Encoded protein: CASSPRGGRTDTQYF.